This T cell receptor (beta chain) is from a study of blood T cell repertoires in COVID-19. V trimming: 5 bases; J trimming: 4 bases; junction bases outside the gene matches: 8. The CDR3 runs 16 residues. Germline V gene sequence: CDR1 SGHTA, CDR2 FQGNSA. Repertoires were generated with immunoSEQ multiplex PCR, while TCRdb's copy carries only in-frame clones and drops some. In the table there are 130,000 to 150,000 clones, roughly 87% of which are singletons. Participants were aged about 18 to 89 years from 24 US areas. A case of COVID-19 had been met by exposed participants within 2 weeks before study entry.

This chain uses TRBV7-2 with TRBJ2-3; TRBD2 matches at 11 bases. Sequencing input: PBMCs or T cells enriched from blood (not recorded which). This TCR was sampled from a woman between 40 and 55 years old who had been exposed to COVID-19. CDR3 sequence: CASSPALAGGSDTQYF. The CDR3 DNA reads TGTGCCAGCAGCCCCGCTCTAGCGGGGGGATCAGATACGCAGTATTTT. Variable domain in full (rest from reference TRBV7-2 and TRBJ2-3): GAGVSQSPSNKVTEKGKDVELRCDPISGHTALYWYRQSLGQGLEFLIYFQGNSAPDKSGLPSDRFSAERTGGSVSTLTIQRTQQEDSAVYLCASSPALAGGSDTQYFGPGTRLTVL.